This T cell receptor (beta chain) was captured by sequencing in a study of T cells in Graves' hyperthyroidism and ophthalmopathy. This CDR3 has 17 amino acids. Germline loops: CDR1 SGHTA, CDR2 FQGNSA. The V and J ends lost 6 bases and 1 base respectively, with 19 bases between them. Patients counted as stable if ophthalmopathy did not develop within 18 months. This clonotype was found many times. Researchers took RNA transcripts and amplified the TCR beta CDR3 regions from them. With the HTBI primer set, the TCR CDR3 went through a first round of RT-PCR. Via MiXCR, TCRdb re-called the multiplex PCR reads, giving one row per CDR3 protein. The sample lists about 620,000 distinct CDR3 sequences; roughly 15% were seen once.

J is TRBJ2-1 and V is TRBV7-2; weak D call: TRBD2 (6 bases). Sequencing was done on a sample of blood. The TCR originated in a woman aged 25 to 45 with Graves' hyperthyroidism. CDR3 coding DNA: TGTGCCAGCAGACAAAGGACTGGGAGGAGGTCCTACAATGAGCAGTTCTTC. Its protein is CASRQRTGRRSYNEQFF.